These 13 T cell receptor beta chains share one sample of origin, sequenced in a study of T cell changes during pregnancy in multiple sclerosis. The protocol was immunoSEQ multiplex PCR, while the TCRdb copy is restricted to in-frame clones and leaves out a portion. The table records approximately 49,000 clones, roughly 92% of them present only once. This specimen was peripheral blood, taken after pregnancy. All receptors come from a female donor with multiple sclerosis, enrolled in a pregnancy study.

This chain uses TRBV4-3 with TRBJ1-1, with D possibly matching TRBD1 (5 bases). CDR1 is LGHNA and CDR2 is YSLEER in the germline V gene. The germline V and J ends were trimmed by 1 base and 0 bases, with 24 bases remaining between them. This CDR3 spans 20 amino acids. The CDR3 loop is CASSQVSPLRDLVMNTEAFF. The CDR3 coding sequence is TGCGCCAGCAGCCAAGTTAGCCCTCTCCGGGACTTAGTAATGAACACTGAAGCTTTCTTT.

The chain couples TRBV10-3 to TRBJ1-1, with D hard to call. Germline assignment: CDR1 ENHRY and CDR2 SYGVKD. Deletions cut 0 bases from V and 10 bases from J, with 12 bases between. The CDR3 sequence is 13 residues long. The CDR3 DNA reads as TGTGCCATCAGTGAGTCGCTACCTCCCGGAGCTTTCTTT. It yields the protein CAISESLPPGAFF.

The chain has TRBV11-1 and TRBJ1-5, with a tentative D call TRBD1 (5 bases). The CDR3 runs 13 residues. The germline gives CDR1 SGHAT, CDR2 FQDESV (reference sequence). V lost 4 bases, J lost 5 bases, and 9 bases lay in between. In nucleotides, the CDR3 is TGTGCCAGCAGCTGGGGCATCGATCAGCCCCAGCATTTT. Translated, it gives CASSWGIDQPQHF. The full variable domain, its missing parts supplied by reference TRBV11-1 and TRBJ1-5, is EAEVAQSPRYKITEKSQAVAFWCDPISGHATLYWYRQILGQGPELLVQFQDESVVDDSQLPKDRFSAERLKGVDSTLKIQPAELGDSAMYLCASSWGIDQPQHFGDGTRLSIL.

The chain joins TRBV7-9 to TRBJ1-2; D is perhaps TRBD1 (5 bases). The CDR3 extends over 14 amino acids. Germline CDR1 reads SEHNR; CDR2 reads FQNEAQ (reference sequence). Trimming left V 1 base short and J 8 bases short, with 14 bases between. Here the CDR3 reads CASSLETDIGGYTF. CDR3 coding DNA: TGTGCCAGCAGCTTAGAGACAGACATCGGAGGCTACACCTTC.

The CDR3 DNA is TGCGCCAGCAGCCAGGGTCCGCGGGGCACTGAAGCTTTCTTT. It encodes CASSQGPRGTEAFF. The genes are TRBV4-1 and TRBJ1-1; no firm D call. This CDR3 has 14 residues. Germline V lookup: CDR1 MGHRA, CDR2 YSYEKL. V lost 3 bases, J lost 4 bases, and 12 bases lay in between.

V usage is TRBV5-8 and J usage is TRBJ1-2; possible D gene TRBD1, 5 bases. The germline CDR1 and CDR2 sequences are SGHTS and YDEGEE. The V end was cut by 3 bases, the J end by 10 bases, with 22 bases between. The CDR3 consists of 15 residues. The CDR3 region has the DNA TGTGCCAGCAGCTATGGATTCAGGGCCCAAGGGGACTACACCTTC. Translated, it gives CASSYGFRAQGDYTF.

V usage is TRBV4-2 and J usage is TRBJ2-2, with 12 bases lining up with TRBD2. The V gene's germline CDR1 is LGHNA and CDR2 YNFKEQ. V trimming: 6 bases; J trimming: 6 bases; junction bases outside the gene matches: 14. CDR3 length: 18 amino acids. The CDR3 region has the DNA TGTGCCAGCAGACCCCTCCTAGCGGGGGGGCCCGTTCCCGGGGAGCTGTTTTTT. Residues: CASRPLLAGGPVPGELFF.

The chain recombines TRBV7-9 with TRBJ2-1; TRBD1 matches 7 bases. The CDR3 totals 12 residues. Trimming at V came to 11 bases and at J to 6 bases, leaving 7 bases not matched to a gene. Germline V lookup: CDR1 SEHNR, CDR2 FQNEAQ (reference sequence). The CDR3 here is CAGRQGVNEQFF. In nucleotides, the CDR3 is TGTGCCGGACGGCAGGGGGTCAATGAGCAGTTCTTC.

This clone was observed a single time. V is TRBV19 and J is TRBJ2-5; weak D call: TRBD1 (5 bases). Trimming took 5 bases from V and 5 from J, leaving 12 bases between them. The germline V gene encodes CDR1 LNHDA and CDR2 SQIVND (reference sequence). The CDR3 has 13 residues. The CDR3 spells CASSSTVRETQYF. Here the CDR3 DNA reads TGTGCCAGTAGTTCGACAGTAAGGGAGACCCAGTACTTC.

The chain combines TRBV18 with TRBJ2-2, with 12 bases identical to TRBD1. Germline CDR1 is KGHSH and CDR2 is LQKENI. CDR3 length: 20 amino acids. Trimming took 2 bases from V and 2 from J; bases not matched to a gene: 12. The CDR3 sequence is CASSPSRDRGRRGNTGELFF. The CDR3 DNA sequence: TGTGCCAGCTCACCATCCCGGGACAGGGGGCGCCGGGGAAACACCGGGGAGCTGTTTTTT.

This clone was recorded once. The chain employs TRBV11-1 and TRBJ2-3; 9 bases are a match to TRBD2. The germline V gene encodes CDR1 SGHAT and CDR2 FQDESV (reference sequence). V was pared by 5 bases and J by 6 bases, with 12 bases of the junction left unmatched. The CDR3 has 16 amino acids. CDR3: CASSPGASGVLDTQYF. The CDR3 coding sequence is TGTGCCAGCAGCCCGGGGGCTAGCGGGGTCTTGGATACGCAGTATTTT.

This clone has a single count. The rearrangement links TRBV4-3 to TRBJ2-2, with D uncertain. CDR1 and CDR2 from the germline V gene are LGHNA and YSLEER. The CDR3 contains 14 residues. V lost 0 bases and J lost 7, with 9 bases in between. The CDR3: CASSQDRHLGELFF. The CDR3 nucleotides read TGCGCCAGCAGCCAAGATCGACACCTCGGGGAGCTGTTTTTT.

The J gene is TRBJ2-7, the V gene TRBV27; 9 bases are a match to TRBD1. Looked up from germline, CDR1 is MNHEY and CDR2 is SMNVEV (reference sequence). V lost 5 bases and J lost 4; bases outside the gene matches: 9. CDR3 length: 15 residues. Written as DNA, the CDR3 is TGTGCCAGCAGTCCTCCGGGACAGGGAATATACGAGCAGTACTTC. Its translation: CASSPPGQGIYEQYF.